A single sample is the source of the 31 T cell receptor beta chains below, sequenced in a study of cytomegalovirus exposure and HLA in healthy donors (dated by TCRdb to between 2016 and 2019). Library prep was done by the immunoSEQ multiplex PCR assay. For the multiplex PCR, a mixture combining 60 forward primers for TCR Vbeta segments and 13 reverse primers for TCR Jbeta segments was used. In TCRdb, the immuneACCESS table is reduced to in-frame sequences with V and J assigned. These tables do not hold every clone; where another copy was compared, an unresolved V gene accounts for under half, and the others remain unexplained. The sample yields some 140,000 clones; less than 90% were counted once. The top ten clonotypes cover 1.5% of the sample. The sample consisted of PBMCs. The origin of the receptors is a man aged 35 to 55 in good health and CMV-seronegative.

This chain's CDR3 is CASSLADRSQETQYF. DNA for the CDR3: TGCGCCAGCAGCTTGGCTGACAGGTCCCAAGAGACCCAGTACTTC. The rearrangement joins TRBV5-1 to TRBJ2-5, with TRBD1 as a possible D gene (6 bases). The CDR3 extends over 15 amino acids. CDR1 and CDR2 (germline): SGHRS, YFSETQ. V lost 0 bases to trimming and J lost 1 base, with 10 bases between them.

This rearrangement joins TRBV5-4 to TRBJ2-5, with 8 bases lining up with TRBD1. The CDR3 totals 16 residues. With V trimmed by 7 bases and J by 5 bases, 16 bases remained unmatched. The V gene's germline CDR1 is SGHNT and CDR2 YYREEE (reference sequence). This CDR3 reads CASLEPGTGVNETQYF. The CDR3 nucleotides are TGTGCCAGCTTAGAACCCGGGACAGGAGTTAATGAGACCCAGTACTTC. The full variable domain, completed using reference TRBV5-4 and TRBJ2-5, is ETGVTQSPTHLIKTRGQQVTLRCSSQSGHNTVSWYQQALGQGPQFIFQYYREEENGRGNFPPRFSGLQFPNYSSELNVNALELDDSALYLCASLEPGTGVNETQYFGPGTRLLVL.

This chain joins TRBV28 and TRBJ2-7, with TRBD1 identical over 8 bases. The tail of the sequence fits TRBJ2-5 better, so the J call may be wrong. Germline-derived CDR1 and CDR2 are MDHEN and SYDVKM. The CDR3 loop spans 16 amino acids. CDR3 DNA: TGTGCCAGCAGTCTCCGGACAGGGTGGGCCCAAGAGACCCAGTACTTC. It translates to CASSLRTGWAQETQYF.

V gene TRBV30 combines with J gene TRBJ2-7; 10 bases are a match to TRBD2. This CDR3 is built from 15 residues. V was clipped by 3 bases and J by 4 bases; unmatched bases: 9. CDR1 and CDR2 (germline): GTSNPN, SVGIG (reference sequence). The CDR3 DNA reads TGTGCCTGGAGGCCGAGACTAGCGGGCCCTTACGAGCAGTACTTC. Translating it yields CAWRPRLAGPYEQYF.

The J gene is TRBJ2-7, the V gene TRBV15; no clear D gene. CDR3 length: 13 amino acids. Germline V lookup: CDR1 LNHNV, CDR2 YYDKDF (reference sequence). The V end was cut by 0 bases, the J end by 5 bases, with 8 bases between. In DNA, the CDR3 is TGTGCCACCAGCAGAGACTTCCCGGACGAGCAGTACTTC. As protein: CATSRDFPDEQYF. The complete variable domain, with remaining parts taken from reference TRBV15 and TRBJ2-7, reads DAMVIQNPRYQVTQFGKPVTLSCSQTLNHNVMYWYQQKSSQAPKLLFHYYDKDFNNEADTPDNFQSRRPNTSFCFLDIRSPGLGDTAMYLCATSRDFPDEQYFGPGTRLTVT.

This clone was seen only once. DNA of the CDR3: TGTGCCAGCAGCTTAGGTCCAGCGGGAGACCTCCAAGAGACCCAGTACTTC. Its translation is CASSLGPAGDLQETQYF. This chain joins TRBV7-6 and TRBJ2-5; 8 bases line up with TRBD2. Germline lookup yields CDR1 SGHVS and CDR2 FNYEAQ. This CDR3 is 17 amino acids long. The J segment lost 1 base and the V segment lost 1 base, leaving 8 bases of the junction unmatched.

The chain employs TRBV21-1 and TRBJ1-3; TRBD1 is the table's D call and was not checked against the DNA. TRBV21-1 is a listed pseudogene. This CDR3 region has 20 residues. CDR3 nucleotides: TGTGCCAGCAGCAAAGGCGGGACGGGACAGGGAGCGAACTCTGGAAACACCATATATTTT. As protein: CASSKGGTGQGANSGNTIYF.

The rearrangement uses TRBV2 and TRBJ1-2, with TRBD1 matching over 9 bases. This CDR3 comprises 13 residues. CDR1 is SNHLY, CDR2 FYNNEI, per germline. The V segment lost 6 bases and the J segment 8 bases; nucleotides outside the gene matches: 7. CDR3 loop: CASSRGTGYGYTF. As DNA, the CDR3 is TGTGCCAGCAGCCGGGGGACAGGGTACGGCTACACCTTC.

The chain uses TRBV6-6 and TRBJ2-7; D might be TRBD2 (5 bases). Trimming stripped 0 bases from V and 3 bases from J, with 12 bases between. CDR1 and CDR2 (germline): MNHNY, SVGAGI (reference sequence). This CDR3 is built from 15 residues. CDR3 DNA sequence: TGTGCCAGCAGTTACTCCCCGGGCGGAGGCTACGAGCAGTACTTC. This gives the protein CASSYSPGGGYEQYF.

The genes are TRBV18 and TRBJ2-5; 7 bases are a match to TRBD2. J gave up 4 bases and V 0 bases, and 5 bases lay outside the gene matches. In germline, CDR1 is KGHSH, CDR2 LQKENI. The CDR3 extends over 15 amino acids. CDR3 DNA sequence: TGTGCCAGCTCACCACCCGAGGGAGGGAGAGAGACCCAGTACTTC. The encoded protein is CASSPPEGGRETQYF.

The gene calls are TRBV27 and TRBJ1-1; the D gene is possibly TRBD1 (5 bases). The CDR3 has 12 amino acids. Germline V CDR1 and CDR2: MNHEY, SMNVEV (reference sequence). The V end was cut by 6 bases, the J end by 7 bases, with 12 bases between. CDR3 nucleotide sequence: TGTGCCAGCAGGGGACTGAAAAATGAAGCTTTCTTT. This translates into CASRGLKNEAFF.

V gene TRBV4-2 combines with J gene TRBJ2-1; TRBD2 matches 11 bases. The V gene's germline CDR1 is LGHNA and CDR2 YNFKEQ. The CDR3 sequence is 18 residues long. The V segment lost 4 bases and the J segment 4 bases; nucleotides outside the gene matches: 12. This CDR3 reads CASSPELAGAPMYNEQFF. The CDR3 DNA sequence: TGTGCCAGCAGCCCCGAACTAGCGGGAGCTCCCATGTACAATGAGCAGTTCTTC.

V is TRBV5-8 and J is TRBJ2-1; a possible D gene is TRBD2 (7 bases). This CDR3 comprises 16 residues. CDR1 and CDR2 (germline): SGHTS, YDEGEE. Between the trimmed V and J ends, which lost 10 bases and 10 bases, there was a span of 30 bases. For the CDR3, the DNA is TGTGCCGGACGGTCGATAGCGGAGGGGGACTACCTAGAGCAGTTCTTC. Residues: CAGRSIAEGDYLEQFF.

The rearrangement joins TRBV4-3 to TRBJ2-7, with D perhaps TRBD2 (5 bases). V dropped 0 bases and J dropped 4 bases, with 13 bases sitting between them. In germline, CDR1 is LGHNA, CDR2 YSLEER. CDR3 length: 15 residues. The CDR3 sequence: CASSQDRGSGYEQYF. For the CDR3, the DNA is TGCGCCAGCAGCCAAGATAGAGGGTCCGGGTACGAGCAGTACTTC.

The chain has TRBV18 and TRBJ2-7, with a possible D match to TRBD1 (6 bases). V lost 3 bases and J lost 0, with 15 bases in between. Germline V CDR1 and CDR2: KGHSH, LQKENI. The CDR3 is 16 residues long. The CDR3 reads CASSPLRQATSYEQYF. The CDR3 coding sequence is TGTGCCAGCTCACCCCTACGACAGGCCACCTCCTACGAGCAGTACTTC.

The chain uses TRBV27 and TRBJ2-7; 7 bases fit TRBD1. Germline V lookup: CDR1 MNHEY, CDR2 SMNVEV (reference sequence). CDR3 length: 14 amino acids. Germline trimming cut 5 bases from V and 6 bases from J; bases unmatched to any gene: 10. This chain's CDR3 is CASSRDRARIEQYF. CDR3 DNA: TGTGCCAGCAGTCGGGACAGAGCCAGGATCGAGCAGTACTTC.

This rearrangement joins TRBV15 to TRBJ2-7; 9 positions match TRBD1. Germline V gene lookup returns CDR1 LNHNV and CDR2 YYDKDF (reference sequence). This CDR3 is 14 amino acids long. V was pared by 3 bases and J by 4 bases, with 4 bases of the junction left unmatched. DNA of the CDR3: TGTGCCACCAGCAGGACGACAGGGGGTTACGAGCAGTACTTC. Translated, it gives CATSRTTGGYEQYF.

This rearrangement joins TRBV5-1 to TRBJ2-1, with D maybe TRBD1 (6 bases). This CDR3 spans 15 amino acids. Trimming pared 2 bases from V and 8 bases from J, leaving 17 bases between. The germline V gene encodes CDR1 SGHRS and CDR2 YFSETQ. The CDR3 DNA is TGCGCCAGCAGCTTACAGGGCTCCGGTAACGATGAGCAGTTCTTC. As protein: CASSLQGSGNDEQFF.

The rearrangement joins TRBV27 to TRBJ2-7, with a possible D match to TRBD2 (7 bases). Germline V gene data show CDR1 as MNHEY and CDR2 as SMNVEV (reference sequence). V lost 4 bases and J 3 bases, leaving 16 bases between the germline ends. This CDR3 spans 15 amino acids. The CDR3, as DNA: TGTGCCAGCAGTTCTCGGGGGGCGGTCATCTACGAGCAGTACTTC. This codes for CASSSRGAVIYEQYF.

This clone has only a few counts. The V gene is TRBV5-1, the J gene TRBJ2-7; 7 bases are a match to TRBD1. Germline V gene data show CDR1 as SGHRS and CDR2 as YFSETQ. Germline trimming cut 3 bases from V and 3 bases from J; bases unmatched to any gene: 3. The CDR3 spans 13 residues. The CDR3 DNA reads as TGCGCCAGCAGCTCGACAGGGAACTACGAGCAGTACTTC. It codes for CASSSTGNYEQYF.

The V gene is TRBV5-1, the J gene TRBJ2-3, with 13 bases identical to TRBD2. The germline gives CDR1 SGHRS, CDR2 YFSETQ. The CDR3 covers 17 residues. The junction had 8 bases not matched to a gene; V was cut back by 4 bases and J by 3 bases. CDR3 coding DNA: TGCGCCAGCAGCCCGGGACTAGCGGGGAAGTCGACAGATACGCAGTATTTT. Translation gives CASSPGLAGKSTDTQYF.

This clone was picked up a small number of times. The V and J genes are TRBV5-1 and TRBJ1-6; D unclear. The CDR3 consists of 15 residues. The germline V gene encodes CDR1 SGHRS and CDR2 YFSETQ. V dropped 3 bases and J dropped 7 bases, with 14 bases sitting between them. The CDR3 DNA is TGCGCCAGCAGCTCGACCTTGGCGGAAAATTCACCCCTCCACTTT. It encodes CASSSTLAENSPLHF.

This clone was seen once. The V call is TRBV4-1, the J call TRBJ2-1; 11 bases align to TRBD2. J gave up 8 bases and V 4 bases, and 10 bases lay outside the gene matches. In germline, CDR1 is MGHRA, CDR2 YSYEKL. The CDR3 runs to 16 residues. CDR3 in DNA: TGCGCCAGCAGCCCTAAACTAGCGGGAGTTGATGATGAGCAGTTCTTC. This encodes CASSPKLAGVDDEQFF.

This clone was found a few times. The rearrangement links TRBV6-5 to TRBJ1-2, with D perhaps matching TRBD1 (6 bases). Trimming shortened V by 7 bases and J by 0 bases, and 15 bases separated the two germline ends. The CDR3 extends over 15 amino acids. The germline V gene encodes CDR1 MNHEY and CDR2 SVGAGI. For the CDR3, the DNA is TGTGCCAGCACCCGGGGGGCCGAAGCTAACTATGGCTACACCTTC. Translating gives CASTRGAEANYGYTF.

The rearrangement joins TRBV11-2 to TRBJ1-6; 8 bases map to TRBD1. This CDR3 has 16 amino acids. Trimming removed 5 bases from V and 6 bases from J; junction bases left unmatched: 9. Germline lookup yields CDR1 SGHAT and CDR2 FQNNGV. CDR3 nucleotide sequence: TGTGCCAGCAGCGTTGGACAGGGATGGGGTAATTCACCCCTCCACTTT. Its protein product is CASSVGQGWGNSPLHF.

About this clone itself: At one end the junction does not follow the germline gene, possibly because of a read error. The V and J genes are TRBV7-9 and TRBJ1-1, with TRBD1 matching over 8 bases. Looked up from germline, CDR1 is SEHNR and CDR2 is FQNEAQ (reference sequence). The CDR3 extends over 16 amino acids. Here the CDR3 DNA reads TGTTCCAGCAGCCCAACTGACAGGGGTGGGGAAACTGAAGCTTTCTTT. It translates to CSSSPTDRGGETEAFF.

The table lists this clone with a count of one. The same CDR3 can be traced to other DNA sequences in this sample. The chain has TRBV27 and TRBJ2-3; 9 bases agree with TRBD2. The CDR3 has 13 amino acids. V lost 0 bases, J lost 13 bases, and 5 bases stayed unmatched. Germline assignment: CDR1 MNHEY and CDR2 SMNVEV (reference sequence). Here the CDR3 reads CASSLSRLADEYF. The CDR3 DNA reads as TGTGCCAGCAGTTTATCGCGACTAGCGGATGAGTATTTT.

This sequence joins TRBV11-2 and TRBJ1-6; 10 bases are shared with TRBD1. The CDR3 spans 14 residues. With 4 bases clipped from V and 10 bases from J, the junction kept 4 bases outside the gene matches. From germline, CDR1 is SGHAT and CDR2 FQNNGV. This chain's CDR3 is CASSSGTGESPLHF. DNA for the CDR3: TGTGCCAGCAGCTCCGGGACAGGGGAATCACCCCTCCACTTT.

This sequence joins TRBV6-6 and TRBJ2-1, with 7 bases aligning to TRBD1. V shed 5 bases and J 2 bases; nucleotides not matched to a gene: 6. This CDR3 region has 15 residues. Germline CDR1 reads MNHNY; CDR2 reads SVGAGI (reference sequence). This CDR3 reads CASSRGPNAYNEQFF. The CDR3 DNA reads as TGTGCCAGCAGTAGGGGGCCCAATGCCTACAATGAGCAGTTCTTC.

V is TRBV27 and J is TRBJ1-6; D uncertain. Trimming removed 2 bases from V and 13 bases from J, with 15 bases in between. From germline, CDR1 is MNHEY and CDR2 SMNVEV (reference sequence). The CDR3 loop spans 14 amino acids. CDR3 region: CASSLTTGVEPLHF. DNA of the CDR3: TGTGCCAGCAGTTTAACGACTGGAGTTGAGCCCCTCCACTTT.

The genes are TRBV30 and TRBJ1-4; D not certain. With 3 bases removed from V and 5 bases from J, the gap between germline ends came to 4 bases. CDR1 and CDR2 from the germline V gene are GTSNPN and SVGIG (reference sequence). This CDR3 is 11 amino acids long. CDR3 bases: TGTGCCTGGAGCCCAAATGAAAAACTGTTTTTT. Its translation is CAWSPNEKLFF.